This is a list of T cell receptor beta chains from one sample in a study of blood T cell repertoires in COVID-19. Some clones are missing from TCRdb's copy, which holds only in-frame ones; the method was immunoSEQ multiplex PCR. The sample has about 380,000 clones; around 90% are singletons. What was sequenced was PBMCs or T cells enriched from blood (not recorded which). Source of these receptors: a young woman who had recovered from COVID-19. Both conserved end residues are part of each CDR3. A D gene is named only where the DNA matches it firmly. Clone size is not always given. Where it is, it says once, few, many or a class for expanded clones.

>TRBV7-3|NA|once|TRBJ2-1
CASSFSRDNEQFF
TGTGCCAGCAGCTTCTCGAGGGACAATGAGCAGTTCTTC
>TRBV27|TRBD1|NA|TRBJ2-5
CASNPRGRSSGQETQYF
TGTGCCAGCAATCCCAGGGGGCGATCGTCGGGTCAAGAGACCCAGTACTTC
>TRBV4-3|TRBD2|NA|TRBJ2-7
CASSPGGLVFHEQYF
TGCGCCAGCAGCCCTGGCGGACTAGTCTTCCACGAGCAGTACTTC
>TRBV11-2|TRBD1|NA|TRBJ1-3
CASSLDRGGNTIYF
TGTGCCAGCAGCTTGGACAGGGGTGGAAACACCATATATTTT
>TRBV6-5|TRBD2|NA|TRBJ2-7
CASRGYAGGNEQYF
TGTGCCAGCAGGGGCTATGCGGGGGGAAACGAGCAGTACTTC
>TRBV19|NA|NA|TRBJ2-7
CASSIVGGTYEQYF
TGTGCCAGTAGTATAGTAGGGGGTACCTACGAGCAGTACTTC
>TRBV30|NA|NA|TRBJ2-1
CGWADSSYNEQFF
TGTGGGTGGGCGGACTCCTCCTACAATGAGCAGTTCTTC
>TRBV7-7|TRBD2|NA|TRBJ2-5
CASSLGISGGSWETQYF
TGTGCTAGCAGCTTAGGGATCAGCGGGGGTTCGTGGGAGACCCAGTACTTC
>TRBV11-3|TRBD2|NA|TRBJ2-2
CASSPGGGLGMTGELFF
TGCGCCAGCAGCCCGGGGGGGGGACTAGGAATGACCGGGGAGCTGTTTTTT
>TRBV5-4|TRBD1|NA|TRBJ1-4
CASSLGGVGTEKLFF
TGTGCCAGCAGCCTAGGGGGCGTAGGGACCGAAAAACTGTTTTTT
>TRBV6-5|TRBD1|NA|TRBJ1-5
CASSRAGQHNQPQHF
TGTGCCAGCAGCCGGGCGGGACAGCACAATCAGCCCCAGCATTTT
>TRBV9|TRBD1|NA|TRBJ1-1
CASSATGAMNTEAFF
TGTGCCAGCAGCGCGACAGGGGCGATGAACACTGAAGCTTTCTTT
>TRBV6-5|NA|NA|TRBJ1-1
CASTFGGNTEAFF
TGTGCCAGCACTTTCGGGGGGAACACTGAAGCTTTCTTT
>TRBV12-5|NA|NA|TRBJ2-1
CASAQRVAGATYNEQFF
TGTGCTAGTGCCCAGAGGGTCGCGGGGGCGACTTACAATGAGCAGTTCTTC
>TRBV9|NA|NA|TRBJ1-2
CASNKDSHYGYTF
TGTGCCAGCAACAAAGACAGTCACTATGGCTACACCTTC
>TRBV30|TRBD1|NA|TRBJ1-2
CAWSVRWDRESQANYGYTF
TGTGCCTGGAGTGTTCGTTGGGACAGGGAATCCCAAGCTAACTATGGCTACACCTTC
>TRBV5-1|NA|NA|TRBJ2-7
CASSLESKSSYEQYF
TGCGCCAGCAGCCTAGAGTCAAAGAGCTCCTACGAGCAGTACTTC
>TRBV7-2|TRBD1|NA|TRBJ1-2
CASSLVTGGNGYTF
TGTGCCAGCAGCTTAGTGACAGGGGGCAATGGCTACACCTTC
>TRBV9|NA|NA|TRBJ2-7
CASSVSPGHQWEQYF
TGTGCCAGCAGCGTCTCCCCGGGACACCAGTGGGAGCAGTACTTC
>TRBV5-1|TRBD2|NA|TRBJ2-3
CASSVEGLALDTQYF
TGCGCCAGCTCCGTCGAAGGACTAGCGCTAGATACGCAGTATTTT
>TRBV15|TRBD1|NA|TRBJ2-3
CATGDRGRTDTQYF
TGTGCCACCGGCGACAGGGGGCGCACAGATACGCAGTATTTT
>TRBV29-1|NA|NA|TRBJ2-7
CSVQNRDEQYF
TGCAGCGTTCAAAACAGGGACGAGCAGTACTTC
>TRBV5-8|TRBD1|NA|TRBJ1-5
CASSLGGTGNQPQHF
TGTGCCAGCAGCTTGGGCGGGACAGGGAATCAGCCCCAGCATTTT
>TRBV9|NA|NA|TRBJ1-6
CASTLREGINSPLHF
TGTGCCAGCACCCTCCGGGAAGGTATAAATTCACCCCTCCACTTT
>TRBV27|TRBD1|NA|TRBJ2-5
CASSTGQGDQETQYF
TGTGCCAGCAGTACGGGACAGGGGGACCAAGAGACCCAGTACTTC
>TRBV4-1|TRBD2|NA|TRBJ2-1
CASSQERLAGGQDNEQFF
TGCGCCAGCAGCCAAGAACGGCTAGCGGGGGGGCAGGACAATGAGCAGTTCTTC
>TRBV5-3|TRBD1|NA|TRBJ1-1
CARSLQGNYQDTEAFF
TGTGCCAGAAGCCTACAGGGGAACTATCAGGACACTGAAGCTTTCTTT
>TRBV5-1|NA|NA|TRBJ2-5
CASSGRDYQETQYF
TGCGCCAGCAGCGGCCGCGACTACCAAGAGACCCAGTACTTC
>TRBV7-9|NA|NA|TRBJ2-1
CASVPPAYNEQFF
TGTGCCAGCGTCCCCCCCGCCTACAATGAGCAGTTCTTC
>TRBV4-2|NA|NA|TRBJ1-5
CASSQDDYGDQPQHF
TGTGCCAGCAGCCAAGATGACTATGGCGATCAGCCCCAGCATTTT
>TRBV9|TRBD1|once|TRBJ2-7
CASSTSTGAIYEQYF
TGTGCCAGCAGCACATCGACAGGGGCTATCTACGAGCAGTACTTC
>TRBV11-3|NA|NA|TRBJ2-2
CASSGEWPGELFF
TGTGCCAGCAGCGGAGAGTGGCCCGGGGAGCTGTTTTTT
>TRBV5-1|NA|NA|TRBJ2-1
CASTPHPGGEQFF
TGCGCCAGCACCCCACATCCCGGGGGTGAGCAGTTCTTC
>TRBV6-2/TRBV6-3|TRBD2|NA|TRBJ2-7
CASSWAFSGSYEQYF
TGTGCCAGCAGTTGGGCCTTTAGCGGGTCCTACGAGCAGTACTTC
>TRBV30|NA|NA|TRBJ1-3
CAWSRGGYTIYF
TGTGCCTGGAGTCGGGGGGGGTACACCATATATTTT
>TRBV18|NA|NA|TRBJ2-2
CASSPPGTNTGELFF
TGTGCCAGCTCACCGCCCGGGACGAACACCGGGGAGCTGTTTTTT
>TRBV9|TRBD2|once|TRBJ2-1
CASSVSGVGHNEQFF
TGTGCCAGCAGCGTAAGCGGGGTGGGGCACAATGAGCAGTTCTTC